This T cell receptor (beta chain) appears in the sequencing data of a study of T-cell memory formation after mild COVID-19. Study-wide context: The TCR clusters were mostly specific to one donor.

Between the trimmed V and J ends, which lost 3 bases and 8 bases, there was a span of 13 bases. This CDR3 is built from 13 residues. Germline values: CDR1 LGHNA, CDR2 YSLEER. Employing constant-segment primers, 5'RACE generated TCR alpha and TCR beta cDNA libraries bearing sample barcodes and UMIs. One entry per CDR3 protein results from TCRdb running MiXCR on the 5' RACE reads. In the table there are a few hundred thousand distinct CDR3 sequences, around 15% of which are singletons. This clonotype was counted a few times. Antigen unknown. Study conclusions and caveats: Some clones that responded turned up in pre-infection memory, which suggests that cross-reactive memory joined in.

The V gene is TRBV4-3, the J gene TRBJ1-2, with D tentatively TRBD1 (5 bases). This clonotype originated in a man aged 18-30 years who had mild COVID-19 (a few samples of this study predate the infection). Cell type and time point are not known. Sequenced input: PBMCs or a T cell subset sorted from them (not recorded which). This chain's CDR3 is CASSQAEGRGYTF. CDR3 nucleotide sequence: TGCGCCAGCAGCCAGGCGGAGGGGAGGGGCTACACCTTC.